Below are 5 T cell receptor beta chains sequenced from a single sample in a study of T cell repertoires in cytomegalovirus infection. TCRdb reprocessed the reads via MiXCR and lists one record per CDR3 protein. The table lists a few hundred thousand distinct CDR3 sequences, approximately 25% of them singletons. No antigen has been identified for these receptors. Material: cultured PBMCs, obtained from culture after CMV antigen stimulation. The receptors stem from a human donor in good health (CMV status not recorded). Some clones in this sample may be carry-over from other donors' samples.

This clonotype was seen more than once but under ten times. The chain links TRBV4-1 to TRBJ2-3; 13 positions agree with TRBD2. V lost 5 bases to trimming and J lost 2 bases; unmatched junction nucleotides: 1. CDR1 MGHRA and CDR2 YSYEKL come from the germline V gene. The CDR3 is made up of 15 amino acids. CDR3 nucleotides: TGCGCCAGCAGCGGACTAGCGGGAGTCACAGATACGCAGTATTTT. Its protein is CASSGLAGVTDTQYF.

The chain combines TRBV18 with TRBJ2-1; 9 nucleotides line up with TRBD2. Germline-derived CDR1 and CDR2 are KGHSH and LQKENI. This CDR3 is 17 amino acids long. The V segment lost 0 bases and the J segment 7 bases; nucleotides outside the gene matches: 10. For the CDR3, the DNA is TGTGCCAGCTCACCACCAAGTCTAGCGGGAAACGGGAATGAGCAGTTCTTC. Protein: CASSPPSLAGNGNEQFF.

This rearrangement joins TRBV19 to TRBJ2-7; 7 bases map to TRBD1. CDR1 is LNHDA, CDR2 SQIVND, per germline (reference sequence). This CDR3 is 14 amino acids long. V trimming: 5 bases; J trimming: 7 bases; junction bases outside the gene matches: 11. The DNA for the CDR3 is TGTGCCAGTAGTGCCAGACAGGGAACGGGGGAGCAGTACGTC. Translating gives CASSARQGTGEQYV.

The chain combines TRBV7-3 with TRBJ2-3; 9 bases are a match to TRBD2. J lost 7 bases, V lost 5 bases, and 10 bases had no gene match. Per the germline V gene, CDR1 is SGHTA and CDR2 is FQGTGA. CDR3 length: 15 amino acids. CDR3 protein: CASSIAGAGYHTQYF. CDR3 in DNA: TGTGCCAGCAGCATAGCGGGAGCGGGCTATCATACGCAGTATTTT.

This clonotype appeared a few times. V gene TRBV11-3 combines with J gene TRBJ1-1, with unresolved D. Trimming took 5 bases from V and 5 from J, leaving 18 bases between them. Per germline, CDR1 SGHNT and CDR2 YENEEA. The CDR3 is 15 amino acids. The DNA of the CDR3 is TGTGCCAGCAGCCCCACATCACCCGGTGGGACTGAAGCTTTCTTT. Protein product: CASSPTSPGGTEAFF.